The T cell receptor beta chain described here comes from a study of CD8 T cells in ankylosing spondylitis. Whole-study results and caveats: Prior literature has documented some motif variants in synovial fluid and blood from reactive arthritis.

At least ten counts were recorded for this clonotype. Its antigen remains unknown. A single record per CDR3 protein comes from TCRdb applying MiXCR to the 5' RACE reads. The table has over 100,000 distinct CDR3 sequences, approximately 10% seen once. Trimming removed 0 bases from V and 11 bases from J, with 8 bases in between. Germline V gene sequence: CDR1 SGHDT, CDR2 YYEEEE. The CDR3 sequence is 11 residues long. The V gene is TRBV5-6, the J gene TRBJ1-1, with TRBD1 as a possible D gene (5 bases). The receptor comes from a female donor with ankylosing spondylitis or in good health (not recorded which). Sequenced material: blood, either unsorted or a sorted T cell fraction (not recorded which). CDR3 nucleotide sequence: TGTGCCAGCAGCTTGGGGCAGGGCGCTTTCTTT. This sequence encodes CASSLGQGAFF.